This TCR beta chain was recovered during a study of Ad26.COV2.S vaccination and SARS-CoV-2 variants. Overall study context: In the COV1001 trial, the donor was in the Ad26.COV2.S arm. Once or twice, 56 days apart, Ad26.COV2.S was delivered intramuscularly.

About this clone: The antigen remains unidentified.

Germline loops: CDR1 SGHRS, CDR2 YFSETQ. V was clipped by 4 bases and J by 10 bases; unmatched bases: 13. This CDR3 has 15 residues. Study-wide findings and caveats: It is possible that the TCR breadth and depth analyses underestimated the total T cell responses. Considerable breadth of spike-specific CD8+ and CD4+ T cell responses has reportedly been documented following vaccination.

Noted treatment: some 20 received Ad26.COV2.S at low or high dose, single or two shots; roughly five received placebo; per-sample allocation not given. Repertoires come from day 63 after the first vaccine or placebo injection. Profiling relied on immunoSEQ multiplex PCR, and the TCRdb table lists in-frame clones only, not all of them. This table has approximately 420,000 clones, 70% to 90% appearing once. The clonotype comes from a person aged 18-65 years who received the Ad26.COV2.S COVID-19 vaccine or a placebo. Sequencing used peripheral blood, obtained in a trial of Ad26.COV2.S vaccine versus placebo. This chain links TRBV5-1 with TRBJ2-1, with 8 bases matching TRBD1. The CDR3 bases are TGCGCCAGCAGCGCGCGGACAGGGAGAGATGGCGAGCAGTTCTTC. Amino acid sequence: CASSARTGRDGEQFF.